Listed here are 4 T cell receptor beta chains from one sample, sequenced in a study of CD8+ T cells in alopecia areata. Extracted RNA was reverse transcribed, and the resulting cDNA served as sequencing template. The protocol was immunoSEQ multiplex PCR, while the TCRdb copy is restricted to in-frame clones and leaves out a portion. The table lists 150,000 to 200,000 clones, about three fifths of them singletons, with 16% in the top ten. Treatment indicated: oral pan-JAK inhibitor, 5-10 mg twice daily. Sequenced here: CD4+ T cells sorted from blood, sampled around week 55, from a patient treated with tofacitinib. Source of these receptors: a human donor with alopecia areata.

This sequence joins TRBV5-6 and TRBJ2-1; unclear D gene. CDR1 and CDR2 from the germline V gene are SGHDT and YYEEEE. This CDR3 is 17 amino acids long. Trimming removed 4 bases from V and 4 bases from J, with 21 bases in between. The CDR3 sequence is CASSPAPPRGSYNEQFF. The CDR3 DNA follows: TGTGCCAGCAGCCCCGCGCCTCCGCGCGGATCGTACAATGAGCAGTTCTTC.

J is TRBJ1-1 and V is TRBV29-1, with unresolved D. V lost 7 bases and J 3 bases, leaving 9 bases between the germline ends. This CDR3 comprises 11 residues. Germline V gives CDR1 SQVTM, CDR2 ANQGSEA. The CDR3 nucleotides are TGCAGCGCCCGGGAGGACACTGAAGCTTTCTTT. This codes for CSAREDTEAFF.

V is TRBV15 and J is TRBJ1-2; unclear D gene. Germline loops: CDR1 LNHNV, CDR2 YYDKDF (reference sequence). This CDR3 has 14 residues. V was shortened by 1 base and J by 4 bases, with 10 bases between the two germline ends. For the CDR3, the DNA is TGTGCCACCAGCAGAGCTCCCGGCCCCTATGGCTACACCTTC. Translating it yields CATSRAPGPYGYTF.

CDR3 nucleotide sequence: TGTGCCTGGAGTACCGGGCTAGCCCAAGAGACCCAGTACTTC. Translating it yields CAWSTGLAQETQYF. The rearrangement links TRBV30 to TRBJ2-5, with TRBD2 as a possible D gene (5 bases). Germline V gives CDR1 GTSNPN, CDR2 SVGIG (reference sequence). CDR3 size: 14 residues. V was cut by 2 bases and J by 1 base, with 11 bases left in between. The variable domain in full, with the rest retrieved from reference TRBV30 and TRBJ2-5, is SQTIHQWPATLVQPVGSPLSLECTVEGTSNPNLYWYRQAAGRGLQLLFYSVGIGQISSEVPQNLSASRPQDRQFILSSKKLLLSDSGFYLCAWSTGLAQETQYFGPGTRLLVL.